One and the same sample provided the 28 T cell receptor beta chains below, sequenced in a study of Ad26.COV2.S vaccination and SARS-CoV-2 variants. Specified treatment: roughly 18 received Ad26.COV2.S at low or high dose, single or two shots; about 5 received placebo; per-sample allocation not given. Day 63 after the first injection of vaccine or placebo was the sampling time. TCRdb's table, derived via immunoSEQ multiplex PCR, lists solely in-frame clones and lacks some. The sample consists of a few hundred thousand clones, roughly 85% of them appearing once. This specimen consisted of peripheral blood, obtained in a trial of Ad26.COV2.S vaccine versus placebo. All receptors derive from a person between 18 and 60 years old who received the Ad26.COV2.S COVID-19 vaccine or a placebo.

The J gene is TRBJ2-3, the V gene TRBV5-1; 12 bases are a match to TRBD2. Unmatched junction bases numbered 9, after V lost 4 bases and J lost 0 bases. In germline, CDR1 is SGHRS, CDR2 YFSETQ. The CDR3 spans 18 residues. The DNA for the CDR3 is TGCGCCAGCAGCGTAACTAGCGGGAGGCCCCTTAGCACAGATACGCAGTATTTT. Translation gives CASSVTSGRPLSTDTQYF.

This sequence joins TRBV9 and TRBJ1-2; possible D gene TRBD1, 5 bases. V shed 1 base and J shed 4 bases, with 11 bases lying between them. CDR3 length: 14 amino acids. Germline V gene sequence: CDR1 SGDLS, CDR2 YYNGEE. CDR3: CASSVTDSPYGYTF. CDR3 DNA: TGTGCCAGCAGCGTAACAGACAGCCCCTATGGCTACACCTTC.

The chain links TRBV5-1 to TRBJ1-5; a possible D gene is TRBD1 (6 bases). The V end was cut by 4 bases, the J end by 4 bases, with 15 bases between. Germline CDR1 and CDR2: SGHRS and YFSETQ. The CDR3 loop spans 15 amino acids. CDR3 in amino acids: CASSLRQEKNQPQHF. Written as DNA, the CDR3 is TGCGCCAGCAGCCTCCGACAGGAGAAAAATCAGCCCCAGCATTTT.

The gene calls are TRBV5-1 and TRBJ1-4; 8 bases align to TRBD1. This CDR3 has 15 residues. V shed 5 bases and J 8 bases; nucleotides not matched to a gene: 11. CDR1 and CDR2 (germline): SGHRS, YFSETQ. CDR3 in amino acids: CASRTLGTGNEKLFF. CDR3 nucleotides: TGCGCCAGCAGAACTCTGGGGACAGGAAACGAAAAACTGTTTTTT.

The chain links TRBV6-5 to TRBJ1-2; D gene uncertain. In germline, CDR1 is MNHEY, CDR2 SVGAGI. V dropped 2 bases and J dropped 7 bases, with 8 bases sitting between them. This CDR3 contains 12 residues. CDR3 coding DNA: TGTGCCAGCAGTTACGAGGGAAGTGGCTACACCTTC. Translated, it gives CASSYEGSGYTF.

The J gene is TRBJ2-2, the V gene TRBV3-1 (or the pseudogene TRBV3-2); D is perhaps TRBD1 (5 bases). The CDR3 length is 13 residues. V gave up 9 bases and J gave up 3 bases, with 11 bases separating them. The germline gives CDR1 LGHDT, CDR2 YNNKEL (reference sequence). Here the CDR3 reads CASLTRDTGELFF. The DNA of the CDR3 is TGTGCCAGTCTAACCAGGGACACCGGGGAGCTGTTTTTT.

The rearrangement links TRBV11-3 to TRBJ2-7; D is undetermined. The germline V gene has CDR1 SGHNT and CDR2 YENEEA. The CDR3 runs 14 residues. Trimming removed 1 base from V and 2 bases from J, with 9 bases in between. The CDR3 sequence is CASSLGRRTYEQYF. The CDR3 DNA is TGTGCCAGCAGCTTAGGACGCCGAACCTACGAGCAGTACTTC.

The chain employs TRBV5-6 and TRBJ1-3; no reliable D call. Trimming left V 3 bases short and J 1 base short, with 8 bases between. CDR3 length: 14 residues. Looked up from germline, CDR1 is SGHDT and CDR2 is YYEEEE. The CDR3 loop reads CASSSQRSGNTIYF. The DNA for the CDR3 is TGTGCCAGCAGCTCCCAGAGATCTGGAAACACCATATATTTT. Full variable domain (remainder filled in from reference TRBV5-6 and TRBJ1-3): DAGVTQSPTHLIKTRGQQVTLRCSPKSGHDTVSWYQQALGQGPQFIFQYYEEEERQRGNFPDRFSGHQFPNYSSELNVNALLLGDSALYLCASSSQRSGNTIYFGEGSWLTVV.

The chain has TRBV19 and TRBJ1-5; unclear D gene. The CDR3 is made up of 15 amino acids. V gave up 3 bases and J gave up 8 bases, with 17 bases separating them. The germline V gene has CDR1 LNHDA and CDR2 SQIVND (reference sequence). The CDR3: CASSIPSKGPEPQHF. For the CDR3, the DNA is TGTGCCAGTAGTATCCCCTCAAAGGGCCCCGAGCCCCAGCATTTT.

The V and J genes are TRBV12-3 or TRBV12-4 and TRBJ1-1; no clear D gene. Trimming took 4 bases from V and 3 from J, leaving 9 bases between them. The CDR3 is made up of 13 amino acids. CDR3 protein: CASSSHSYTEAFF. Here the CDR3 DNA reads TGTGCCAGCAGTTCACACTCATACACTGAAGCTTTCTTT.

The chain joins TRBV5-1 to TRBJ1-2; TRBD1 might be the D (6 bases). This CDR3 contains 16 residues. V lost 0 bases and J 2 bases, leaving 14 bases between the germline ends. The germline V gene encodes CDR1 SGHRS and CDR2 YFSETQ. CDR3 region: CASSLDTGGVNYGYTF. CDR3 bases: TGCGCCAGCAGCTTGGATACGGGGGGCGTAAACTATGGCTACACCTTC.

V usage is TRBV2 and J usage is TRBJ1-5; the match to TRBD1 covers 9 bases. The CDR3 is 14 residues long. After removal of 6 bases from V and 7 bases from J, the junction contained 7 bases not matched to a gene. Per germline, CDR1 SNHLY and CDR2 FYNNEI. CDR3 DNA: TGTGCCAGCAGCGTGGGACAGGGAGACCAGCCCCAGCATTTT. This sequence encodes CASSVGQGDQPQHF.

This clone was seen more than once but under ten times. V usage is TRBV5-1 and J usage is TRBJ1-1; TRBD1 matches 11 bases. After removal of 7 bases from V and 6 bases from J, the junction contained 8 bases not matched to a gene. The CDR3 is 14 residues long. Germline V CDR1 and CDR2: SGHRS, YFSETQ. This CDR3 reads CASGRMGQGAEAFF. The CDR3 DNA is TGCGCCAGCGGTAGGATGGGACAGGGGGCTGAAGCTTTCTTT.

The chain links TRBV3-1 (or the pseudogene TRBV3-2) to TRBJ2-5; no clear D. CDR1 LGHDT and CDR2 YNNKEL come from the germline V gene (reference sequence). The CDR3 has 15 amino acids. V lost 5 bases and J 4 bases, leaving 17 bases between the germline ends. The CDR3 loop is CASSLGPLPRETQYF. Written as DNA, the CDR3 is TGTGCCAGCAGCTTGGGTCCCCTGCCTAGAGAGACCCAGTACTTC.

The chain is built from TRBV19 and TRBJ2-6; a possible D gene is TRBD1 (6 bases). The CDR3 consists of 19 residues. Between the trimmed V and J ends, which lost 1 base and 0 bases, there was a span of 16 bases. Germline V gene data show CDR1 as LNHDA and CDR2 as SQIVND (reference sequence). In DNA, the CDR3 is TGTGCCAGTAGTATAGTTCTGGGGGCTTCTGGCTCTGGGGCCAACGTCCTGACTTTC. It encodes CASSIVLGASGSGANVLTF.

The rearrangement uses TRBV3-1 (or the pseudogene TRBV3-2) and TRBJ1-1, with D unclear. The germline V and J ends were trimmed by 0 bases and 6 bases, with 8 bases remaining between them. Germline CDR1 is LGHDT and CDR2 is YNNKEL (reference sequence). The CDR3 loop spans 13 amino acids. CDR3 protein: CASSQDAHAEAFF. CDR3 bases: TGTGCCAGCAGCCAAGATGCTCATGCTGAAGCTTTCTTT.

The gene calls are TRBV6-2 or TRBV6-3 and TRBJ2-7; TRBD2 agrees at 9 bases. V shed 5 bases, J shed 0 bases, and the junction held 8 bases outside the gene matches. CDR1 MNHEY and CDR2 SVGEGT come from the germline V gene. The length of the CDR3 is 16 residues. As DNA, the CDR3 is TGTGCCAGCAGTAAACGCCTAGCGGGATACTCCTACGAGCAGTACTTC. This sequence encodes CASSKRLAGYSYEQYF.

The rearrangement links TRBV19 to TRBJ1-2; no clear D gene. V lost 5 bases, J lost 0 bases, and 10 bases lay in between. Germline V CDR1 and CDR2: LNHDA, SQIVND (reference sequence). The CDR3 length is 14 residues. The CDR3 region has the DNA TGTGCCAGTAGTGCCCACAGCTCTAACTATGGCTACACCTTC. This encodes CASSAHSSNYGYTF.

The chain's CDR3 is CASSVDLDGTAYGYTF. The CDR3 DNA is TGTGCCAGCAGCGTAGATCTCGATGGGACCGCCTATGGCTACACCTTC. The V and J genes are TRBV9 and TRBJ1-2, with D maybe TRBD1 (5 bases). CDR1 is SGDLS and CDR2 is YYNGEE in the germline V gene. With 0 bases removed from V and 4 bases from J, the gap between germline ends came to 16 bases. The CDR3 sequence is 16 residues long.

Comments on this clone: This could be a read error, since a much larger clone is one nucleotide away. Additional DNA sequences in this sample encode the identical CDR3. The CDR3 coding sequence is TGTGCCAGCAGCCCGAACACTGAAGCTTTCTTT. As protein: CASSPNTEAFF. The rearrangement links TRBV12-3 or TRBV12-4 to TRBJ1-1; no definite D call. V dropped 6 bases and J dropped 1 base, with 3 bases sitting between them. The CDR3 contains 11 residues.

This chain uses TRBV18 with TRBJ1-2; D is uncertain. Trimming removed 1 base at V and 2 bases at J, with 8 bases between. Germline CDR1 is KGHSH and CDR2 is LQKENI. CDR3 length: 14 residues. The CDR3 DNA sequence: TGTGCCAGCTCACCACTTAACGGGAACTATGGCTACACCTTC. Protein product: CASSPLNGNYGYTF.

This clone showed up just once. The chain is built from TRBV7-9 and TRBJ2-7; a weak D match, TRBD1 (6 bases). CDR1 is SEHNR, CDR2 FQNEAQ, per germline (reference sequence). The CDR3 totals 16 residues. The V end was cut by 1 base, the J end by 0 bases, with 13 bases between. CDR3 nucleotides: TGTGCCAGCAGCTTAGGGGCGGACAGAAACTCCTACGAGCAGTACTTC. Residues: CASSLGADRNSYEQYF.

The chain links TRBV11-1 to TRBJ1-1, with a tentative D call TRBD1 (6 bases). Germline values: CDR1 SGHAT, CDR2 FQDESV (reference sequence). The CDR3 sequence is 13 residues long. V shed 4 bases and J shed 2 bases, with 8 bases lying between them. The CDR3 DNA is TGTGCCAGCAGCTCACAGGGCAACACTGAAGCTTTCTTT. This sequence encodes CASSSQGNTEAFF.

The J gene is TRBJ1-4, the V gene TRBV2, with D possibly matching TRBD1 (6 bases). The CDR3 extends over 12 amino acids. Germline V gene data show CDR1 as SNHLY and CDR2 as FYNNEI. V was clipped by 10 bases and J by 7 bases, with 13 bases between them. The CDR3 protein is CATWTEGEKLFF. The CDR3 DNA follows: TGTGCCACTTGGACAGAGGGTGAAAAACTGTTTTTT.

J is TRBJ1-2 and V is TRBV5-5; 7 nucleotides agree with TRBD1. The CDR3 has 12 amino acids. With 1 base clipped from V and 8 bases from J, the junction kept 2 bases outside the gene matches. Germline CDR1 SGHKS, CDR2 YYEKEE (reference sequence). The CDR3 DNA reads TGTGCCAGCAGCTTGACAGGGGAAGGCTACACCTTC. Amino acid sequence: CASSLTGEGYTF.

The rearrangement links TRBV2 to TRBJ2-6; D is tentatively TRBD1 or TRBD2 (5 bases each). Per the germline V gene, CDR1 is SNHLY and CDR2 is FYNNEI. The V end lost 3 bases, the J end lost 0 bases, and 12 bases lay between the germline ends. The CDR3 spans 17 residues. The CDR3 protein is CASSDLGRLSGANVLTF. The CDR3, as DNA: TGTGCCAGCAGTGACCTGGGACGTCTCTCTGGGGCCAACGTCCTGACTTTC.

The genes are TRBV27 and TRBJ2-2; TRBD2 matches at 9 bases. With 8 bases clipped from V and 4 bases from J, the junction kept 5 bases outside the gene matches. Germline values: CDR1 MNHEY, CDR2 SMNVEV (reference sequence). This CDR3 region has 14 residues. CDR3 nucleotides: TGTGCCAGCGGGGGACTAGCCGGCACCGGGGAGCTGTTTTTT. Translating it yields CASGGLAGTGELFF.

The chain uses TRBV18 and TRBJ1-2; D is uncertain. The CDR3 is made up of 11 amino acids. Trimming left V 6 bases short and J 3 bases short, with 5 bases between. Looked up from germline, CDR1 is KGHSH and CDR2 is LQKENI. CDR3 loop: CASSEHYGYTF. In DNA, the CDR3 is TGTGCCAGCTCTGAACACTATGGCTACACCTTC.